This paragraph reports one T cell receptor beta chain. The PCR ran on 60 Vbeta and 13 Jbeta primers. The data were produced by immunoSEQ multiplex PCR, yet TCRdb's version contains in-frame clones alone and is incomplete. The data show 40,000 or so clones, 66% seen once. The CDR3 sequence is 12 residues long. The germline V gene has CDR1 MNHEY and CDR2 SVGAGI. Trimming removed 4 bases at V and 4 bases at J, with 5 bases between. The data derive from a study of cytomegalovirus exposure and HLA in healthy donors. What was sequenced was PBMCs. The clonotype was recovered from a man aged 45 to 65 in good health and CMV-seropositive. V is TRBV6-5 and J is TRBJ2-1; D gene uncertain. The CDR3 protein is CASSSPYNEQFF. The CDR3 DNA follows: TGTGCCAGCAGTTCCCCATACAATGAGCAGTTCTTC.